The 20 T cell receptor beta chains below were found in one sample sequenced in a study of CD8 T cells in Susac syndrome. RNA, at about 0.45 to 1 ug, was reverse transcribed with random hexamers. TCRdb itself ran the immunoSEQ multiplex PCR reads through MiXCR, one entry per CDR3 protein. The sample shows 180,000 or so distinct CDR3 sequences, around 95% of them seen only once. Sequencing was done on a sample of CD4+ T cells from PBMCs. All receptors come from a human donor in good health.

This chain links TRBV6-1 with TRBJ1-5; D uncertain. Trimming pared 8 bases from V and 2 bases from J, leaving 10 bases between. CDR1 is MNHNS, CDR2 SASEGT, per germline. The CDR3 sequence is 13 residues long. The CDR3 loop reads CASGPLGNQPQHF. The CDR3 DNA sequence: TGTGCCAGCGGTCCTCTCGGCAATCAGCCCCAGCATTTT.

V and J are TRBV9 and TRBJ2-1; TRBD1 or TRBD2 may be the D gene (6 bases each). The CDR3 is made up of 15 amino acids. Per germline, CDR1 SGDLS and CDR2 YYNGEE. V lost 0 bases, J lost 6 bases, and 13 bases lay in between. CDR3 nucleotide sequence: TGTGCCAGCAGCGTAGCTCCACAGGGAGGCAATGAGCAGTTCTTC. Translated, it gives CASSVAPQGGNEQFF.

The chain uses TRBV18 and TRBJ2-2; D could derive from TRBD1 or TRBD2 (6 bases each). The length of the CDR3 is 14 residues. Per the germline V gene, CDR1 is KGHSH and CDR2 is LQKENI. V lost 3 bases to trimming and J lost 5 bases, with 10 bases between them. The CDR3 region is CASSPEGDTGELFF. CDR3 sequence (DNA): TGTGCCAGCTCACCGGAGGGGGATACCGGGGAGCTGTTTTTT.

The chain is built from TRBV29-1 and TRBJ2-1; a possible D gene is TRBD1 (6 bases). The germline CDR1 and CDR2 sequences are SQVTM and ANQGSEA. The length of the CDR3 is 13 residues. V lost 7 bases, J lost 4 bases, and 14 bases lay in between. CDR3 amino acids: CSAGTLSYNEQFF. The CDR3 DNA sequence: TGCAGCGCCGGGACACTCTCTTACAATGAGCAGTTCTTC.

The chain combines TRBV20-1 with TRBJ2-3; TRBD2 might be the D (5 bases). Germline CDR1 DFQATT, CDR2 SNEGSKA (reference sequence). The CDR3 is 15 amino acids. The V end was cut by 2 bases, the J end by 5 bases, with 17 bases between. The CDR3, as DNA: TGCAGTGCTAGACCGACTACCCCCCTGCGAGATACGCAGTATTTT. This encodes CSARPTTPLRDTQYF.

The chain employs TRBV11-2 and TRBJ2-7, with D perhaps TRBD1 (6 bases). Trimming left V 1 base short and J 3 bases short, with 10 bases between. The CDR3 is 14 amino acids. In germline, CDR1 is SGHAT, CDR2 FQNNGV. The DNA for the CDR3 is TGTGCCAGCAGCTTAGTTGGACAGAACTACGAGCAGTACTTC. This translates into CASSLVGQNYEQYF. Filled out from reference TRBV11-2 and TRBJ2-7, the complete variable domain reads EAGVAQSPRYKIIEKRQSVAFWCNPISGHATLYWYQQILGQGPKLLIQFQNNGVVDDSQLPKDRFSAERLKGVDSTLKIQPAKLEDSAVYLCASSLVGQNYEQYFGPGTRLTVT.

The chain is built from TRBV20-1 and TRBJ1-2; no clear D gene. The germline gives CDR1 DFQATT, CDR2 SNEGSKA (reference sequence). V gave up 4 bases and J gave up 7 bases, with 13 bases separating them. This CDR3 has 12 amino acids. The DNA of the CDR3 is TGCAGTGCTAAAGGGCGAAACGGTGGCTACACCTTC. This codes for CSAKGRNGGYTF.

This chain connects TRBV30 to TRBJ2-5; D assignment may be TRBD1 or TRBD2 (5 bases each). CDR1 is GTSNPN, CDR2 SVGIG, per germline (reference sequence). V was clipped by 5 bases and J by 5 bases, with 15 bases between them. CDR3 length equals 13 residues. The CDR3 coding sequence is TGTGCCTGGGAGCCGGGACCCCGGGAGACCCAGTACTTC. It specifies CAWEPGPRETQYF.

V and J are TRBV6-6 and TRBJ2-1; TRBD2 agrees at 7 bases. The germline V gene encodes CDR1 MNHNY and CDR2 SVGAGI (reference sequence). The CDR3 length is 14 residues. The V segment lost 7 bases and the J segment 8 bases; nucleotides outside the gene matches: 11. The CDR3 sequence is CASTLFGGRDEQFF. The DNA of the CDR3 is TGTGCCAGCACCCTCTTTGGGGGGAGGGATGAGCAGTTCTTC.

The V and J genes are TRBV29-1 and TRBJ1-1; D ambiguous. This CDR3 has 13 amino acids. Per the germline V gene, CDR1 is SQVTM and CDR2 is ANQGSEA. Trimming took 4 bases from V and 4 from J, leaving 13 bases between them. The CDR3 is CSVVPLATTEAFF. The CDR3 DNA reads as TGCAGCGTTGTTCCGCTGGCGACCACTGAAGCTTTCTTT. Full variable domain (outside the CDR3, taken from reference TRBV29-1 and TRBJ1-1): SAVISQKPSRDICQRGTSLTIQCQVDSQVTMMFWYRQQPGQSLTLIATANQGSEATYESGFVIDKFPISRPNLTFSTLTVSNMSPEDSSIYLCSVVPLATTEAFFGQGTRLTVV.

This chain joins TRBV7-2 and TRBJ1-5, with 7 nucleotides matching TRBD1. The V and J ends lost 3 bases and 6 bases, in that order; junction bases with no gene match: 11. The length of the CDR3 is 16 residues. Germline-derived CDR1 and CDR2 are SGHTA and FQGNSA. The CDR3 region has the DNA TGTGCCAGCAGCTTCTCCACGACAGGGAGGACTCAGCCCCAGCATTTT. It codes for CASSFSTTGRTQPQHF.

The chain's CDR3 is CATSIRRTANSGNTIYF. As DNA, the CDR3 is TGTGCCACCAGCATAAGGAGGACAGCGAACTCTGGAAACACCATATATTTT. The rearrangement uses TRBV15 and TRBJ1-3; maybe TRBD1 (6 bases). The CDR3 covers 17 residues. The V gene's germline CDR1 is LNHNV and CDR2 YYDKDF (reference sequence). V lost 4 bases, J lost 0 bases, and 16 bases lay in between.

V and J are TRBV20-1 and TRBJ2-1, with no clear D. The germline gives CDR1 DFQATT, CDR2 SNEGSKA (reference sequence). With 6 bases removed from V and 10 bases from J, the gap between germline ends came to 16 bases. The CDR3 length is 12 residues. The CDR3 DNA is TGCAGTGCAAAGGACCTACGTCAGGAGCAGTTCTTC. Its protein product is CSAKDLRQEQFF.

The chain combines TRBV20-1 with TRBJ2-1, with a possible D match to TRBD2 (7 bases). Germline V gene sequence: CDR1 DFQATT, CDR2 SNEGSKA (reference sequence). The CDR3 sequence is 13 residues long. Trimming removed 4 bases from V and 5 bases from J, with 12 bases in between. CDR3 sequence: CSAKGGANNEQFF. The CDR3, as DNA: TGCAGTGCTAAGGGGGGGGCGAACAATGAGCAGTTCTTC.

The V call is TRBV27, the J call TRBJ2-7; D gene uncertain. V lost 3 bases and J 3 bases, leaving 9 bases between the germline ends. Germline V gene lookup returns CDR1 MNHEY and CDR2 SMNVEV (reference sequence). This CDR3 is built from 13 residues. This chain's CDR3 is CASSLGLRYEQYF. CDR3 sequence (DNA): TGTGCCAGCAGTTTGGGTTTACGCTACGAGCAGTACTTC.

This chain joins TRBV6-2 or TRBV6-3 and TRBJ2-7, with TRBD2 identical over 10 bases. Germline V gene sequence: CDR1 MNHEY, CDR2 SVGEGT. CDR3 length equals 14 residues. The CDR3 DNA follows: TGTACCTCGGCGGGACTAGCGCGCACCTACGAGCAGTACTTC. Its protein is CTSAGLARTYEQYF.

The chain employs TRBV6-2 or TRBV6-3 and TRBJ2-3; the D is unclear. The CDR3 covers 14 residues. Per germline, CDR1 MNHEY and CDR2 SVGEGT. V was trimmed by 5 bases and J by 6 bases, leaving 15 bases between them. This chain's CDR3 is CASSIRTIRDTQYF. The CDR3 bases are TGTGCCAGCAGTATAAGGACGATAAGGGATACGCAGTATTTT.

CDR3 region: CASSRTGVQETQYF. The CDR3 DNA reads as TGCGCCAGCAGCCGGACAGGGGTCCAAGAGACCCAGTACTTC. The chain joins TRBV5-1 to TRBJ2-5, with 9 bases matching TRBD1. In germline, CDR1 is SGHRS, CDR2 YFSETQ. Germline trimming cut 4 bases from V and 1 base from J; bases unmatched to any gene: 2. There are 14 residues in the CDR3.

The chain couples TRBV20-1 to TRBJ1-1; D uncertain. V gave up 6 bases and J gave up 0 bases, with 14 bases separating them. CDR1 and CDR2 (germline): DFQATT, SNEGSKA (reference sequence). The CDR3 extends over 14 amino acids. The CDR3 spells CSAAPGGVNTEAFF. The CDR3 nucleotides are TGCAGTGCCGCGCCGGGCGGGGTGAACACTGAAGCTTTCTTT.

The chain couples TRBV19 to TRBJ1-1; tentatively, D is TRBD1 (5 bases). V shed 0 bases and J shed 5 bases, with 10 bases lying between them. From germline, CDR1 is LNHDA and CDR2 SQIVND (reference sequence). The CDR3 sequence is 14 residues long. CDR3: CASSIDQGRTEAFF. The DNA for the CDR3 is TGTGCCAGTAGTATAGACCAGGGACGGACTGAAGCTTTCTTT.